The source of this TCR beta chain is a study of blood T cell repertoires in COVID-19. Turning to the study itself: The United States, Italy and Spain were the sources of the acute and convalescent COVID-19 samples. Nucleic acid was either cDNA or gDNA, and it came from T cells, B-cell-depleted T cells, or PBMCs.

As processed by the authors: Reference gene primers were amplified, and this amplification served to estimate nucleated cell counts. TCRdb's table, derived via immunoSEQ multiplex PCR, lists solely in-frame clones and lacks some. Clone size and V and J calls were adopted from that table, with D and trimming inferred from the DNA. The table records a few hundred thousand clones, 86% of them present only once. Germline V gives CDR1 MNHNY, CDR2 SVGAGI (reference sequence). The CDR3 spans 13 residues. The V and J ends lost 5 bases and 9 bases respectively, with 14 bases between them. The V call is TRBV6-6, the J call TRBJ1-5, with unresolved D. The sequencing input was peripheral blood. The clonotype was recovered from a woman aged 50 to 65 with acute or convalescent COVID-19. CDR3 coding DNA: TGTGCCAGCAGTGCGGACGGGAAGGGGCCCCAGCATTTT. Protein: CASSADGKGPQHF.